Below are 23 T cell receptor beta chains sequenced from a single sample in a study of blood T cell repertoires in COVID-19. Generated by immunoSEQ multiplex PCR, the TCRdb table keeps only in-frame clones and is missing some. The sample lists tens of thousands of clones, about 86% occurring once. The specimen was peripheral blood. The receptors here all came from a woman older than 75 with acute or convalescent COVID-19.

J is TRBJ2-3 and V is TRBV3-1 (or the pseudogene TRBV3-2), with a possible D match to TRBD1 (6 bases). This CDR3 has 15 residues. Germline V gene sequence: CDR1 LGHDT, CDR2 YNNKEL (reference sequence). Trimming took off 1 base at V and 1 base at J, with 9 bases between the two ends. The CDR3 DNA sequence: TGTGCCAGCAGCCAAGGGGCAGGGGGCACAGATACGCAGTATTTT. Its protein is CASSQGAGGTDTQYF.

This rearrangement joins TRBV9 to TRBJ2-3; TRBD2 is a possible D gene (7 bases). This CDR3 spans 15 amino acids. Germline CDR1 is SGDLS and CDR2 is YYNGEE. Between the trimmed V and J ends, which lost 0 bases and 2 bases, there was a span of 10 bases. The CDR3 sequence is CASSVVAGATDTQYF. The CDR3 nucleotides read TGTGCCAGCAGCGTAGTGGCGGGGGCCACAGATACGCAGTATTTT.

This chain uses TRBV5-4 with TRBJ1-1, with 7 bases fitting TRBD1. CDR1 and CDR2 from the germline V gene are SGHNT and YYREEE (reference sequence). The CDR3 extends over 13 amino acids. Trimming took 5 bases from V and 5 from J; bases not matched to a gene: 6. Here the CDR3 reads CASRWDSLTEAFF. The CDR3 DNA reads TGTGCCAGCAGGTGGGACAGCCTTACTGAAGCTTTCTTT.

This chain uses TRBV6-1 with TRBJ1-5; no clear D gene. Trimming stripped 2 bases from V and 5 bases from J, with 10 bases between. The CDR3 extends over 14 amino acids. Germline lookup yields CDR1 MNHNS and CDR2 SASEGT. The CDR3 nucleotides read TGTGCCAGCAGTGAATCGGGGAGGGATCAGCCCCAGCATTTT. The encoded protein is CASSESGRDQPQHF.

This chain joins TRBV19 and TRBJ2-3, with TRBD2 matching over 13 bases. This CDR3 contains 15 residues. From germline, CDR1 is LNHDA and CDR2 SQIVND (reference sequence). The junction had 3 bases not matched to a gene; V was cut back by 4 bases and J by 5 bases. The CDR3 is CASSRTSGGKDTQYF. Written as DNA, the CDR3 is TGTGCCAGTAGTAGGACTAGCGGGGGAAAAGATACGCAGTATTTT.

The chain has TRBV2 and TRBJ1-1; D is uncertain. The CDR3 contains 13 residues. Trimming cost V 7 bases and J 0 bases, with 9 bases left between them. Germline assignment: CDR1 SNHLY and CDR2 FYNNEI. DNA for the CDR3: TGTGCCAGCAAAAGAGACATGAACACTGAAGCTTTCTTT. Its protein is CASKRDMNTEAFF.

V gene TRBV29-1 combines with J gene TRBJ1-1; 8 bases line up with TRBD1. V dropped 8 bases and J dropped 6; count of bases not matched to a gene: 8. Germline lookup yields CDR1 SQVTM and CDR2 ANQGSEA. The CDR3 has 12 amino acids. CDR3 nucleotides: TGCAGCTGTACAAAACAGGGGGCTGAAGCTTTCTTT. Translation gives CSCTKQGAEAFF. Drawing the rest from reference TRBV29-1 and TRBJ1-1, the complete variable domain is SAVISQKPSRDICQRGTSLTIQCQVDSQVTMMFWYRQQPGQSLTLIATANQGSEATYESGFVIDKFPISRPNLTFSTLTVSNMSPEDSSIYLCSCTKQGAEAFFGQGTRLTVV.

The CDR3: CASSRDTNYGYTF. The CDR3 region has the DNA TGTGCCAGCAGCCGGGACACTAACTATGGCTACACCTTC. This chain connects TRBV7-9 to TRBJ1-2; weak D call: TRBD1 (6 bases). The germline V gene has CDR1 SEHNR and CDR2 FQNEAQ (reference sequence). Trimming took 5 bases from V and 0 from J, leaving 7 bases between them. CDR3 length: 13 residues. Variable domain in full (rest from reference TRBV7-9 and TRBJ1-2): DTGVSQNPRHKITKRGQNVTFRCDPISEHNRLYWYRQTLGQGPEFLTYFQNEAQLEKSRLLSDRFSAERPKGSFSTLEIQRTEQGDSAMYLCASSRDTNYGYTFGSGTRLTVV.

This clone has a handful of counts. The chain is built from TRBV13 and TRBJ2-3; D might be TRBD2 (6 bases). This CDR3 region has 17 residues. Per the germline V gene, CDR1 is PRHDT and CDR2 is FYEKMQ (reference sequence). Trimming shortened V by 3 bases and J by 1 base, and 17 bases separated the two germline ends. CDR3 amino acids: CASSFRRGILGTDTQYF. CDR3 nucleotide sequence: TGTGCCAGCAGCTTCCGCCGGGGGATACTTGGCACAGATACGCAGTATTTT.

The J gene is TRBJ1-1, the V gene TRBV7-3; D perhaps matches TRBD1 (5 bases). V lost 2 bases and J 1 base, leaving 8 bases between the germline ends. The CDR3 runs to 14 residues. In germline, CDR1 is SGHTA, CDR2 FQGTGA. The chain's CDR3 is CASSLGGANTEAFF. CDR3 DNA sequence: TGTGCCAGCAGCTTAGGAGGGGCGAACACTGAAGCTTTCTTT.

The chain joins TRBV19 to TRBJ2-3; 12 bases are shared with TRBD2. The germline V gene encodes CDR1 LNHDA and CDR2 SQIVND (reference sequence). The CDR3 totals 18 residues. After removal of 6 bases from V and 0 bases from J, the junction contained 10 bases not matched to a gene. The CDR3 DNA sequence: TGTGCCAGTAGGGGGGGACTAGCGGGCCATCCTAGCACAGATACGCAGTATTTT. It is translated as CASRGGLAGHPSTDTQYF.

The chain has TRBV5-1 and TRBJ2-3, with 8 bases aligning to TRBD2. With 0 bases clipped from V and 1 base from J, the junction kept 7 bases outside the gene matches. CDR1 is SGHRS, CDR2 YFSETQ, per germline. This CDR3 has 17 amino acids. The CDR3 DNA is TGCGCCAGCAGCTTGGTCGATAGCGGGGTCCGCACAGATACGCAGTATTTT. This codes for CASSLVDSGVRTDTQYF.

This clone came up a few times. The gene calls are TRBV6-6 and TRBJ2-7, with 7 bases lining up with TRBD2. Germline trimming cut 6 bases from V and 2 bases from J; bases unmatched to any gene: 10. The CDR3 runs to 15 residues. Germline V gene data show CDR1 as MNHNY and CDR2 as SVGAGI (reference sequence). The CDR3 sequence: CASSPVGRGTYEQYF. The DNA for the CDR3 is TGTGCCAGCAGCCCCGTGGGGCGGGGGACCTACGAGCAGTACTTC.

In its sample, this clone was seen a few times. This rearrangement joins TRBV4-2 to TRBJ1-1; D gene uncertain. Trimming removed 0 bases from V and 1 base from J, with 6 bases in between. Germline loops: CDR1 LGHNA, CDR2 YNFKEQ. The CDR3 runs to 14 residues. The CDR3 protein is CASSQDPGNTEAFF. CDR3 sequence (DNA): TGTGCCAGCAGCCAAGACCCAGGGAACACTGAAGCTTTCTTT.

The genes are TRBV7-9 and TRBJ1-1, with D possibly TRBD1 on 6 matching bases. Trimming stripped 8 bases from V and 4 bases from J, with 17 bases between. The CDR3 runs to 14 residues. Germline CDR1 and CDR2: SEHNR and FQNEAQ (reference sequence). The CDR3 reads CASHWGGGGTEAFF. The CDR3 DNA reads as TGTGCCAGCCACTGGGGGGGCGGCGGCACTGAAGCTTTCTTT.

The count of this clone is one. This chain links TRBV6-5 with TRBJ1-5; 7 nucleotides agree with TRBD1. J gave up 5 bases and V 6 bases, and 10 bases lay outside the gene matches. Germline V gene sequence: CDR1 MNHEY, CDR2 SVGAGI. The CDR3 runs 15 residues. The CDR3 loop reads CASRRTGASDQPQHF. CDR3 sequence (DNA): TGTGCCAGCAGGAGAACAGGGGCGTCGGATCAGCCCCAGCATTTT.

The rearrangement joins TRBV28 to TRBJ2-3; D uncertain. Trimming shortened V by 7 bases and J by 4 bases, and 9 bases separated the two germline ends. This CDR3 has 12 amino acids. Germline-derived CDR1 and CDR2 are MDHEN and SYDVKM. The chain's CDR3 is CASKESADTQYF. For the CDR3, the DNA is TGTGCCAGCAAAGAGAGCGCAGATACGCAGTATTTT.

V is TRBV5-8 and J is TRBJ1-5, with a weak D call TRBD1 (5 bases). V lost 0 bases and J lost 6, with 10 bases in between. The CDR3 spans 14 residues. Germline loops: CDR1 SGHTS, CDR2 YDEGEE. CDR3: CASSLGRGSQPQHF. The CDR3 nucleotides are TGTGCCAGCAGCTTGGGAAGGGGTAGTCAGCCCCAGCATTTT.

The chain uses TRBV5-8 and TRBJ1-1, with D perhaps matching TRBD1 (5 bases). The V and J ends lost 2 bases and 0 bases respectively, with 14 bases between them. This CDR3 spans 16 amino acids. Germline values: CDR1 SGHTS, CDR2 YDEGEE. The CDR3 DNA reads as TGTGCCAGCAGCTTAGATTATGTAGGGGTGAACACTGAAGCTTTCTTT. Amino acids: CASSLDYVGVNTEAFF.

V is TRBV5-5 and J is TRBJ1-2, with D possibly matching TRBD1 (5 bases). The CDR3 is 16 residues long. Germline V lookup: CDR1 SGHKS, CDR2 YYEKEE (reference sequence). The V end lost 1 base, the J end lost 4 bases, and 17 bases lay between the germline ends. The CDR3 protein is CASSLLHGGDRYGYTF. In nucleotides, the CDR3 is TGTGCCAGCAGCTTGCTCCACGGGGGGGACCGCTATGGCTACACCTTC.

The chain is built from TRBV7-8 and TRBJ2-2; no clear D. V dropped 5 bases and J dropped 0 bases, with 13 bases sitting between them. The CDR3 sequence is 16 residues long. CDR1 is SGHVS and CDR2 is FQNEAQ in the germline V gene. CDR3 residues: CASSPQVLANTGELFF. The CDR3 DNA reads as TGTGCCAGCAGCCCCCAGGTTCTCGCGAACACCGGGGAGCTGTTTTTT.

CDR3 amino acids: CASSLGQGVNSPLHF. CDR3 nucleotides: TGCGCCAGCAGCCTGGGACAGGGAGTAAATTCACCCCTCCACTTT. This sequence joins TRBV5-1 and TRBJ1-6, with 9 bases fitting TRBD1. Germline CDR1 and CDR2: SGHRS and YFSETQ. V gave up 4 bases and J gave up 7 bases; unmatched junction bases: 6. This CDR3 is 15 amino acids long.

The V and J genes are TRBV4-1 and TRBJ2-3; TRBD1 agrees at 7 bases. The CDR3 has 15 amino acids. Germline CDR1 MGHRA, CDR2 YSYEKL. Trimming at V came to 1 base and at J to 4 bases, leaving 5 bases not matched to a gene. CDR3 sequence (DNA): TGCGCCAGCAGCCAAGTGACAGGGTCCCCAGATACGCAGTATTTT. Amino acids: CASSQVTGSPDTQYF.